These T cell receptor beta chains were read from a single sample in a study of blood T cell repertoires in COVID-19. Only in-frame clones appear in the TCRdb table, and some are missing; sequencing was by immunoSEQ multiplex PCR. The sample yields approximately 170,000 clones, approximately 85% seen once. The material sequenced was peripheral blood. Source of these receptors: a man older than 75 with COVID-19, enrolled during active disease. Both conserved end residues are part of each CDR3.

j_call	v_call	cdr3_aa
TRBJ2-7	TRBV11-2	CASSLGRQNEQYF
TRBJ2-2	TRBV7-6	CASSRTHRGTGELFF
TRBJ2-5	TRBV5-1	CASSLLRETQYF
TRBJ1-5	TRBV7-2	CASSLDGRGQPQHF
TRBJ1-2	TRBV6-6	CASRPGGDYGYTF
TRBJ2-6	TRBV25-1	CASSESRGQSGANVLTF
TRBJ1-6	TRBV5-1	CASSLEGSSPLHF
TRBJ2-7	TRBV7-9	CASSLYSGANEQYF
TRBJ1-5	TRBV6-5	CASSPDQQGGGPQHF
TRBJ2-7	TRBV5-4	CASSRRDSYEQYF
TRBJ1-6	TRBV19	CASSIGTGTSPLHF
TRBJ1-1	TRBV9	CASSVGPTIDTEAFF
TRBJ1-3	TRBV5-6	CASSWGGTTSGNTIYF
TRBJ1-4	TRBV2	CASSPLGRGEKLFF
TRBJ2-1	TRBV6-1	CASKERGGRDEQFF
TRBJ1-5	TRBV19	CASSIGPRDRYYSNQPQHF
TRBJ2-1	TRBV6-5	CASSYAGQKDNEQFF
TRBJ2-5	TRBV6-5	CASSYGRGRGETQYF
TRBJ1-5	TRBV19	CASAGTGNQPQHF
TRBJ1-1	TRBV10-3	CAISGSGSTEAFF
TRBJ2-5	TRBV5-1	CASSFASAPQETQYF
TRBJ2-3	TRBV6-2/TRBV6-3	CASSYIRRLRTDTQYF
TRBJ2-5	TRBV11-2	CASSPGQATYQETQYF
TRBJ2-2	TRBV12-5	CASGSQTGVGSGELFF
TRBJ1-2	TRBV6-5	CASSYHPPSYGYTF
TRBJ1-2	TRBV19	CASMWAGGNYGYTF
TRBJ2-5	TRBV28	CASEDSERQETQYF
TRBJ2-2	TRBV10-3	CAISESAGTGELFF
TRBJ1-6	TRBV18	CASSPSGQPYNSPLHF
TRBJ1-2	TRBV6-5	CASRADSTRGYTF
TRBJ1-1	TRBV18	CASSPLRNTEAFF
TRBJ1-2	TRBV9	CASSGGDADYGYTF
TRBJ1-5	TRBV7-9	CASSLSVGDHEHF
TRBJ2-5	TRBV5-5	CASSTPTGEETQYF
TRBJ1-2	TRBV10-3	CAISELSVGGYTF
TRBJ1-5	TRBV18	CASSPTGEDQPQHF
TRBJ2-1	TRBV5-1	CASSKDGGRGGYNEQFF
TRBJ1-1	TRBV18	CASSQEANTEAFF
TRBJ1-1	TRBV5-3	CARSLGQGRFGGHTEAFF
TRBJ2-5	TRBV4-1	CASSQDSRAGGAETQYF
TRBJ1-1	TRBV7-2	CASRRQGRGEAFF
TRBJ1-4	TRBV6-5	CASSPSDRLNEKLFF